The 2 T cell receptor beta chains given below trace back to one sample, sequenced in a study of Ad26.COV2.S vaccination and SARS-CoV-2 variants. The assay was immunoSEQ multiplex PCR, and TCRdb's table has in-frame clones only and misses some. The sample consists of over 110,000 clones, about nine tenths of them appearing once. The source was peripheral blood, collected after recovery from COVID-19. These receptors were collected from a human donor who had recovered from COVID-19.

The chain is built from TRBV5-6 and TRBJ2-1, with 10 bases aligning to TRBD2. Unmatched junction bases numbered 6, after V lost 2 bases and J lost 4 bases. The germline gives CDR1 SGHDT, CDR2 YYEEEE. The CDR3 runs 16 residues. CDR3 in amino acids: CASSFPLAGPYNEQFF. The CDR3 DNA reads TGTGCCAGCAGCTTCCCACTAGCGGGGCCGTACAATGAGCAGTTCTTC.

The chain links TRBV28 to TRBJ2-3, with TRBD2 matching 9 bases. CDR1 and CDR2 (germline): MDHEN, SYDVKM. J gave up 0 bases and V 3 bases, and 10 bases lay outside the gene matches. The CDR3 length is 18 residues. CDR3 region: CASSFPQRGVSSTDTQYF. The CDR3 DNA follows: TGTGCCAGCAGTTTCCCCCAGCGGGGGGTTTCTAGCACAGATACGCAGTATTTT.